Below are 28 T cell receptor beta chains sequenced from a single sample in a study of blood T cell repertoires in COVID-19 (TCRdb year 2020). Library preparation employed the immunoSEQ multiplex PCR assay. The clones in this table, taken by TCRdb from immuneACCESS, are in-frame only. Not every clone is retained; where verified, under half of the shortfall comes from an unresolved V gene, and the cause of the rest is unknown. This sample holds about 240,000 clones; 85% to 90% were observed only once. The leading ten clones occupy 7.1% of the sample. The specimen was peripheral blood. The origin of the receptors is a woman in her 70s with active or convalescent COVID-19.

This rearrangement joins TRBV11-2 to TRBJ2-1; 8 bases agree with TRBD2. V was pared by 7 bases and J by 4 bases, with 9 bases of the junction left unmatched. Germline CDR1 SGHAT, CDR2 FQNNGV. The CDR3 loop spans 15 amino acids. CDR3 sequence reads: CASTPGAGAYNEQFF. The CDR3 DNA reads as TGTGCCAGCACCCCAGGAGCGGGGGCTTACAATGAGCAGTTCTTC.

The chain combines TRBV5-8 with TRBJ1-5, with 7 bases fitting TRBD1. The germline gives CDR1 SGHTS, CDR2 YDEGEE. J lost 2 bases, V lost 4 bases, and 6 bases had no gene match. There are 15 residues in the CDR3. The CDR3 sequence is CASSAMGTGNQPQHF. The DNA for the CDR3 is TGTGCCAGCAGCGCGATGGGGACAGGCAATCAGCCCCAGCATTTT.

The chain carries TRBV9 and TRBJ1-1; D possibly corresponds to TRBD1 (6 bases). Germline CDR1 and CDR2: SGDLS and YYNGEE. The CDR3 spans 13 residues. Deletions cut 2 bases from V and 6 bases from J, with 11 bases between. The CDR3, as DNA: TGTGCCAGCAGCGTGACAGGCCAATCTGAAGCTTTCTTT. Translated, it gives CASSVTGQSEAFF. Complete variable domain (other parts from reference TRBV9 and TRBJ1-1): DSGVTQTPKHLITATGQRVTLRCSPRSGDLSVYWYQQSLDQGLQFLIQYYNGEERAKGNILERFSAQQFPDLHSELNLSSLELGDSALYFCASSVTGQSEAFFGQGTRLTVV.

V and J are TRBV2 and TRBJ1-1, with 8 positions matching TRBD1. Germline loops: CDR1 SNHLY, CDR2 FYNNEI. Trimming cost V 8 bases and J 0 bases; bases outside gene matches: 11. This CDR3 region has 16 residues. The CDR3, as DNA: TGTGCCAGCCGGGAAAGGACAGGGATCTTGAACACTGAAGCTTTCTTT. This sequence encodes CASRERTGILNTEAFF.

The chain recombines TRBV7-2 with TRBJ1-2; tentative D call: TRBD1 (6 bases). V lost 5 bases, J lost 8 bases, and 15 bases lay in between. The germline V gene encodes CDR1 SGHTA and CDR2 FQGNSA. This CDR3 is 13 amino acids long. CDR3 residues: CASSSTGNGGYTF. The DNA of the CDR3 is TGTGCCAGCAGCAGTACAGGGAACGGCGGCTACACCTTC.

The rearrangement joins TRBV5-1 to TRBJ1-3, with D unclear. Trimming pared 0 bases from V and 0 bases from J, leaving 10 bases between. Germline V gene data show CDR1 as SGHRS and CDR2 as YFSETQ. The CDR3 has 16 residues. The CDR3 DNA is TGCGCCAGCAGCTTGGCTGCGGCGAGCTCTGGAAACACCATATATTTT. This encodes CASSLAAASSGNTIYF.

This sequence joins TRBV6-2 or TRBV6-3 and TRBJ1-2, with 7 bases matching TRBD1. V lost 4 bases, J lost 7 bases, and 15 bases stayed unmatched. Looked up from germline, CDR1 is MNHEY and CDR2 is SVGEGT. The CDR3 is 16 amino acids. The CDR3 DNA is TGTGCCAGCAGTTCCCCCTACGGGACAGTCTGGCGTGGCTACACCTTC. Amino acid sequence: CASSSPYGTVWRGYTF.

This rearrangement joins TRBV7-9 to TRBJ1-6, with D tentatively TRBD1 (6 bases). V was shortened by 3 bases and J by 5 bases, with 11 bases between the two germline ends. Germline loops: CDR1 SEHNR, CDR2 FQNEAQ (reference sequence). The CDR3 loop spans 15 amino acids. The CDR3 loop is CASSFQGPDNSPLHF. CDR3 sequence (DNA): TGTGCCAGCAGCTTTCAGGGGCCCGATAATTCACCCCTCCACTTT.

V usage is TRBV3-1 (or the pseudogene TRBV3-2) and J usage is TRBJ1-5, with D possibly TRBD1 on 5 matching bases. The CDR3 covers 14 residues. V was pared by 4 bases and J by 1 base, with 8 bases between. The germline V gene has CDR1 LGHDT and CDR2 YNNKEL (reference sequence). This chain's CDR3 is CASSLGGSNQPQHF. DNA for the CDR3: TGTGCCAGCAGCCTTGGGGGGAGCAATCAGCCCCAGCATTTT.

The chain links TRBV3-1 (or the pseudogene TRBV3-2) to TRBJ1-6; D unclear. V lost 4 bases and J 9 bases, leaving 10 bases between the germline ends. This CDR3 has 13 amino acids. Per germline, CDR1 LGHDT and CDR2 YNNKEL (reference sequence). CDR3 nucleotide sequence: TGTGCCAGCAGCCCGCGGGGTGGTTCACCCCTCCACTTT. Its translation is CASSPRGGSPLHF.

This clone was observed a few times. The chain links TRBV24-1 to TRBJ1-1, with D possibly matching TRBD1 (5 bases). The length of the CDR3 is 12 residues. Between the trimmed V and J ends, which lost 2 bases and 11 bases, there was a span of 11 bases. CDR1 and CDR2 (germline): KGHDR, SFDVKD. CDR3 amino acids: CATSDWGDRAFF. CDR3 DNA sequence: TGTGCCACCAGTGATTGGGGGGACCGGGCTTTCTTT.

The chain recombines TRBV5-1 with TRBJ1-1; no definite D call. Germline V CDR1 and CDR2: SGHRS, YFSETQ. V was trimmed by 0 bases and J by 1 base, leaving 7 bases between them. This CDR3 region has 14 residues. CDR3: CASSLEVANTEAFF. DNA for the CDR3: TGCGCCAGCAGCTTGGAGGTAGCGAACACTGAAGCTTTCTTT.

The CDR3 spells CASSRSGQETQYF. The CDR3 DNA sequence: TGCGCCAGCAGTAGGAGCGGCCAAGAGACCCAGTACTTC. The chain links TRBV10-1 to TRBJ2-5; D is possibly TRBD2 (5 bases). The ends were cut back, 5 bases at V and 1 base at J, with 8 bases in the middle. The CDR3 has 13 residues. Germline assignment: CDR1 WNHNN and CDR2 SYGVQD (reference sequence).

J is TRBJ2-3 and V is TRBV18; 9 bases are shared with TRBD2. The length of the CDR3 is 14 residues. Germline V gene data show CDR1 as KGHSH and CDR2 as LQKENI. The J segment lost 2 bases and the V segment lost 5 bases, leaving 2 bases of the junction unmatched. This CDR3 is CASSWTSVTDTQYF. CDR3 bases: TGTGCCAGCTCATGGACTAGCGTCACAGATACGCAGTATTTT. Complete variable domain (other parts from reference TRBV18 and TRBJ2-3): NAGVMQNPRHLVRRRGQEARLRCSPMKGHSHVYWYRQLPEEGLKFMVYLQKENIIDESGMPKERFSAEFPKEGPSILRIQQVVRGDSAAYFCASSWTSVTDTQYFGPGTRLTVL.

V gene TRBV5-6 combines with J gene TRBJ2-7, with D hard to call. The V and J ends lost 0 bases and 2 bases respectively, with 9 bases between them. The CDR3 extends over 14 amino acids. Germline CDR1 and CDR2: SGHDT and YYEEEE. CDR3 in DNA: TGTGCCAGCAGCTTGGGAATGAGGACCTACGAGCAGTACTTC. As protein: CASSLGMRTYEQYF.

This chain joins TRBV6-5 and TRBJ1-1, with a weak D call TRBD1 (5 bases). V was clipped by 4 bases and J by 5 bases, with 14 bases between them. This CDR3 has 14 residues. CDR1 is MNHEY and CDR2 is SVGAGI in the germline V gene. The CDR3 DNA sequence: TGTGCCAGCAGTTTAGGGGCCGGGGGAACTGAAGCTTTCTTT. It yields the protein CASSLGAGGTEAFF.

This chain joins TRBV4-3 and TRBJ1-1; 8 nucleotides match TRBD1. CDR3 size: 14 residues. Germline loops: CDR1 LGHNA, CDR2 YSLEER. V was pared by 8 bases and J by 5 bases, with 10 bases of the junction left unmatched. For the CDR3, the DNA is TGCGCCAGCGGTCGGACAGGGCTTAATACTGAAGCTTTCTTT. Its translation: CASGRTGLNTEAFF.

The chain employs TRBV12-3 or TRBV12-4 and TRBJ1-5; D perhaps matches TRBD1 (6 bases). This CDR3 comprises 12 residues. V was pared by 6 bases and J by 6 bases, with 9 bases between. In nucleotides, the CDR3 is TGTGCCAGCAGAACAGGGTCTCAGCCCCAGCATTTT. Protein sequence: CASRTGSQPQHF.

The chain is built from TRBV3-1 (or the pseudogene TRBV3-2) and TRBJ1-2; D is unresolved. V gave up 5 bases and J gave up 5 bases, with 9 bases separating them. Germline CDR1 reads LGHDT; CDR2 reads YNNKEL (reference sequence). CDR3 length: 12 residues. The CDR3 is CASSYQWYGYTF. The DNA for the CDR3 is TGTGCCAGCAGCTACCAGTGGTATGGCTACACCTTC.

This clone was detected once. In the same sample, other DNA sequences code for this CDR3. The chain carries TRBV2 and TRBJ2-2; tentatively, D is TRBD2 (6 bases). The CDR3 spans 13 residues. V was pared by 4 bases and J by 5 bases, with 8 bases between. Germline V gene lookup returns CDR1 SNHLY and CDR2 FYNNEI. CDR3 bases: TGTGCCAGCAGTGGTGGGGGGACCGGGGAGCTGTTTTTT. Its protein product is CASSGGGTGELFF.

The V gene is TRBV12-5, the J gene TRBJ2-2, with D possibly matching TRBD1 (6 bases). The CDR3 covers 15 residues. Germline values: CDR1 LGHNT, CDR2 FRNRAP. Trimming shortened V by 1 base and J by 1 base, and 7 bases separated the two germline ends. CDR3 sequence (DNA): TGTGCTAGTGGTTTGGGGACAGTGAACACCGGGGAGCTGTTTTTT. Protein sequence: CASGLGTVNTGELFF.

The V gene is TRBV5-1, the J gene TRBJ1-6; D may be TRBD1 (5 bases). Germline assignment: CDR1 SGHRS and CDR2 YFSETQ. CDR3 length equals 15 residues. The V end was cut by 2 bases, the J end by 7 bases, with 13 bases between. Written as DNA, the CDR3 is TGCGCCAGCAGCTTTCGAGACAGTTCCAATTCACCCCTCCACTTT. Translating it yields CASSFRDSSNSPLHF.

The V call is TRBV11-2, the J call TRBJ1-1, with D maybe TRBD1 (5 bases). The V gene lost 4 bases and the J gene lost 8 bases, with 14 bases spanning the gap. CDR3 length equals 13 residues. Germline loops: CDR1 SGHAT, CDR2 FQNNGV. This CDR3 reads CASSWGDQVEAFF. CDR3 sequence (DNA): TGTGCCAGCAGCTGGGGGGATCAGGTAGAAGCTTTCTTT.

The V call is TRBV7-3, the J call TRBJ1-2; 12 bases are a match to TRBD1. Germline values: CDR1 SGHTA, CDR2 FQGTGA. Trimming removed 4 bases from V and 8 bases from J; junction bases left unmatched: 2. The CDR3 runs 13 residues. The CDR3 nucleotides read TGTGCCAGCAGCTGGGACAGGGGGCAAGGCTACACCTTC. Residues: CASSWDRGQGYTF.

The chain has TRBV6-1 and TRBJ1-2, with D possibly matching TRBD1 (6 bases). Trimming took 0 bases from V and 4 from J, leaving 9 bases between them. The germline gives CDR1 MNHNS, CDR2 SASEGT. The CDR3 loop spans 14 amino acids. The CDR3 sequence: CASSEAFRGYGYTF. The CDR3 coding sequence is TGTGCCAGCAGTGAAGCGTTCAGGGGCTATGGCTACACCTTC.

This chain joins TRBV9 and TRBJ2-3; TRBD2 matches 15 bases. This CDR3 region has 18 residues. The germline CDR1 and CDR2 sequences are SGDLS and YYNGEE. Trimming took 4 bases from V and 1 from J; bases not matched to a gene: 7. CDR3 DNA: TGTGCCAGCAGCATCGGGACTAGCGGGGGGTCCGGCACAGATACGCAGTATTTT. Translating gives CASSIGTSGGSGTDTQYF.

The chain couples TRBV15 to TRBJ2-5, with 8 bases identical to TRBD1. Germline CDR1 and CDR2: LNHNV and YYDKDF (reference sequence). The CDR3 has 18 residues. Trimming took 2 bases from V and 5 from J; bases not matched to a gene: 16. The CDR3 here is CATSRNSPGQVTVETQYF. CDR3 DNA: TGTGCCACCAGCAGAAACTCTCCGGGACAGGTGACCGTTGAGACCCAGTACTTC.

The V gene is TRBV7-2, the J gene TRBJ2-2, with D perhaps TRBD2 (5 bases). Deletions cut 3 bases from V and 8 bases from J, with 13 bases between. The germline V gene encodes CDR1 SGHTA and CDR2 FQGNSA. This CDR3 spans 14 amino acids. CDR3 coding DNA: TGTGCCAGCAGCTTGGGGAGACTGGAAGGGGAGCTGTTTTTT. Its protein is CASSLGRLEGELFF.